Sequencing of this T cell receptor (beta chain) was carried out in a study of blood T cell repertoires in COVID-19. Only in-frame clones appear in the TCRdb table, and some are missing; sequencing was by immunoSEQ multiplex PCR. The table has about 52,000 clones, 80% to 90% seen once. Germline assignment: CDR1 SGDLS and CDR2 YYNGEE. The CDR3 is 14 amino acids. V was cut by 3 bases and J by 4 bases, with 11 bases left in between. Sequenced: peripheral blood. This chain links TRBV9 with TRBJ2-1; TRBD2 might be the D (6 bases). This clonotype was obtained from a man aged 55-75 years with active COVID-19. The CDR3 DNA sequence: TGTGCCAGCAGCGCGGGAGCGGGTTACAATGAGCAGTTCTTC. It codes for CASSAGAGYNEQFF.